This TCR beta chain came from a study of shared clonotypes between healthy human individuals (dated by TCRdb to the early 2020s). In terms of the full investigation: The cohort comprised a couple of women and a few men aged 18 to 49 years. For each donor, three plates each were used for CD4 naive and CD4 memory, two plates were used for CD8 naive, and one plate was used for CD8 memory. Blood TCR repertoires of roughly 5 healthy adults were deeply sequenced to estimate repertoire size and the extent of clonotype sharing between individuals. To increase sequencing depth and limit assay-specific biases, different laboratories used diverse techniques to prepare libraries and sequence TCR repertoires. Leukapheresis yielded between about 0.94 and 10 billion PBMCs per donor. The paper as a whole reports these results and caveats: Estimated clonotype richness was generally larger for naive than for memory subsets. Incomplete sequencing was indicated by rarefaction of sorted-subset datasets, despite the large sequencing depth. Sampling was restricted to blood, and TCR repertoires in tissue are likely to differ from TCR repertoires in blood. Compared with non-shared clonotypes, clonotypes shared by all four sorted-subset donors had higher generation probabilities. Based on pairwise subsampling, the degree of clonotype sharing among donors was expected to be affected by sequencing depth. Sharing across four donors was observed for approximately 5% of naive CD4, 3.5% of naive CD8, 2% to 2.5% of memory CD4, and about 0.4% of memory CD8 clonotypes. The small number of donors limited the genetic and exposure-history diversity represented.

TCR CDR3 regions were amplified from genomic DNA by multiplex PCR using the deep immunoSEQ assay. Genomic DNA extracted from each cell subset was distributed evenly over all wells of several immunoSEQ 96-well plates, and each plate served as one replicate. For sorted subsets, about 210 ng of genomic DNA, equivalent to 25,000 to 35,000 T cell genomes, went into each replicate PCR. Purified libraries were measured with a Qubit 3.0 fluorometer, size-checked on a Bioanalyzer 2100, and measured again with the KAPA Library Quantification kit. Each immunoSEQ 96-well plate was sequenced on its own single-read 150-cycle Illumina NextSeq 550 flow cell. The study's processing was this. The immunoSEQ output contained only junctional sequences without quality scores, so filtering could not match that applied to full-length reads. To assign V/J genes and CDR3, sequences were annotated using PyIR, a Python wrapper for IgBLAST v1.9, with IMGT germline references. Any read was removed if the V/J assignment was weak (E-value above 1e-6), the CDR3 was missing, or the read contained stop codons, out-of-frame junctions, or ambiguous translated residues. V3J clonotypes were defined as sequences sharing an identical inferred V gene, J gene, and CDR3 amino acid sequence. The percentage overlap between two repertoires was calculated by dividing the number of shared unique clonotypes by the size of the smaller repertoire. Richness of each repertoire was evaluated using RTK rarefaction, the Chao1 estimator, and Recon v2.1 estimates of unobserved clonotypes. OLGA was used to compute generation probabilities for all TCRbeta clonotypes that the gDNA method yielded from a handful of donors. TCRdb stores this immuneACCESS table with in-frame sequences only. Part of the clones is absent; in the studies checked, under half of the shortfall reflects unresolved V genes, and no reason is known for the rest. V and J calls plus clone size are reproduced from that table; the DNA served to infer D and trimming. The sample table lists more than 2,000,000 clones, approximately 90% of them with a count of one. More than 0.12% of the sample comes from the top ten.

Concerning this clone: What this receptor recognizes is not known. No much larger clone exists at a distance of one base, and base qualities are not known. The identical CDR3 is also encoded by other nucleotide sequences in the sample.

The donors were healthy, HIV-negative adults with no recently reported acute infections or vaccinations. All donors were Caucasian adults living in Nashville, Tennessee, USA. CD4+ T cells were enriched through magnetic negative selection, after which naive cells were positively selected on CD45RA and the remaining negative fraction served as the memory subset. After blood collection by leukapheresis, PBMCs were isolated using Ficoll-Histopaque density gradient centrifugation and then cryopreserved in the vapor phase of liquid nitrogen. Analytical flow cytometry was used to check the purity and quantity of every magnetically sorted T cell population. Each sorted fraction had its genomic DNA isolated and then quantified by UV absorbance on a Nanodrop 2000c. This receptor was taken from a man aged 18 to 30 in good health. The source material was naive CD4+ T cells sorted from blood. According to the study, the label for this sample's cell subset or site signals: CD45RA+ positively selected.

This receptor carries the CDR3 CATSRDRGGGTDTQYF. The nucleotide sequence reads TGTGCCACCAGCAGGGATCGCGGGGGGGGCACAGATACGCAGTATTTT. The V and J segments used are TRBV15 and TRBJ2-3; 9 bases in the junction line up with TRBD2. Counted from cysteine to phenylalanine, this CDR3 has 16 amino acids. Of all the DNA, just the CDR3 is kept, 48 bases in frame from base 1. CDR1 LNHNV and CDR2 YYDKDF were looked up in the germline V gene (reference sequence). V is pruned by 3 bases and J by 1 base, leaving 5 bases of the junction without a gene match.